The 27 T cell receptor beta chains in this list originate from one sample, sequenced in a study of cytomegalovirus exposure and HLA in healthy donors. Primers for the PCR totalled 60 Vbeta and 13 Jbeta. Profiling relied on immunoSEQ multiplex PCR, and the TCRdb table lists in-frame clones only, not all of them. The table includes approximately 150,000 clones, roughly 70% detected once. The sequenced sample was PBMCs. The receptors originated from a woman between 18 and 30 years old in good health and CMV-seropositive.

The rearrangement links TRBV2 to TRBJ1-2; TRBD1 is a possible D gene (5 bases). The CDR3 is 14 amino acids. Trimming took 4 bases from V and 4 from J, leaving 13 bases between them. Looked up from germline, CDR1 is SNHLY and CDR2 is FYNNEI. DNA of the CDR3: TGTGCCAGCAGTGTGACAGCGATGAGCTATGGCTACACCTTC. Translation: CASSVTAMSYGYTF.

This chain links TRBV6-6 with TRBJ2-3; D remains ambiguous. V lost 2 bases and J lost 4, with 7 bases in between. Germline V gene lookup returns CDR1 MNHNY and CDR2 SVGAGI (reference sequence). The CDR3 sequence is 13 residues long. CDR3 bases: TGTGCCAGCAGTTACCCAGATTCAGATACGCAGTATTTT. Translated, it gives CASSYPDSDTQYF.

This sequence joins TRBV27 and TRBJ1-1, with D possibly matching TRBD1 (5 bases). Germline V gene lookup returns CDR1 MNHEY and CDR2 SMNVEV (reference sequence). The V gene lost 6 bases and the J gene lost 1 base, with 12 bases spanning the gap. CDR3 length: 14 residues. The CDR3 DNA is TGTGCCAGCAGAGGACGGGACTCGAACACTGAAGCTTTCTTT. Encoded protein: CASRGRDSNTEAFF.

The V call is TRBV19, the J call TRBJ2-6; the match to TRBD1 covers 9 bases. From germline, CDR1 is LNHDA and CDR2 SQIVND (reference sequence). V trimming: 7 bases; J trimming: 2 bases; junction bases outside the gene matches: 15. The CDR3 consists of 19 residues. This CDR3 reads CASKVYGQGRTAGANVLTF. The CDR3 bases are TGTGCCAGTAAGGTCTACGGACAGGGGCGAACGGCTGGGGCCAACGTCCTGACTTTC.

The chain carries TRBV5-1 and TRBJ2-1; 7 positions agree with TRBD1. This CDR3 has 14 amino acids. Per the germline V gene, CDR1 is SGHRS and CDR2 is YFSETQ. After removal of 5 bases from V and 9 bases from J, the junction contained 11 bases not matched to a gene. This chain's CDR3 is CASRLRQGGGEQFF. The CDR3 DNA reads TGCGCCAGCAGGTTGAGACAGGGCGGCGGTGAGCAGTTCTTC.

This sequence joins TRBV29-1 and TRBJ2-2; possibly TRBD2 for D (6 bases). Germline V gene sequence: CDR1 SQVTM, CDR2 ANQGSEA. Trimming shortened V by 7 bases and J by 2 bases, and 17 bases separated the two germline ends. The CDR3 totals 15 residues. The CDR3 region is CSATAGNLNTGELFF. The CDR3 DNA sequence: TGCAGCGCCACCGCGGGAAACCTTAACACCGGGGAGCTGTTTTTT.

The V gene is TRBV30, the J gene TRBJ1-1, with D perhaps TRBD1 (6 bases). Germline V lookup: CDR1 GTSNPN, CDR2 SVGIG (reference sequence). This CDR3 region has 12 residues. V gave up 2 bases and J gave up 8 bases, with 12 bases separating them. The CDR3 protein is CAWSFGQSEAFF. CDR3 nucleotide sequence: TGTGCCTGGAGTTTTGGACAGTCAGAAGCTTTCTTT.

The chain joins TRBV25-1 to TRBJ1-1; 8 nucleotides agree with TRBD1. The CDR3 is 13 residues long. After removal of 7 bases from V and 6 bases from J, the junction contained 7 bases not matched to a gene. Germline V gene sequence: CDR1 MGHDK, CDR2 SYGVNS. The CDR3 loop is CASKRGQAPEAFF. In DNA form, the CDR3 reads TGTGCCAGCAAACGGGGACAGGCTCCTGAAGCTTTCTTT.

This clone occurred a few times. Given a far larger clone just one base away, this is likely a sequencing read error. Other DNA sequences within the sample encode an identical CDR3. The chain uses TRBV6-5 and TRBJ2-5; D might be TRBD2 (6 bases). V gave up 2 bases and J gave up 5 bases, with 15 bases separating them. Germline V gene data show CDR1 as MNHEY and CDR2 as SVGAGI. The CDR3 is made up of 15 amino acids. CDR3 sequence: CASSYLPGVHETQYF. In DNA form, the CDR3 reads TGTGCCAGCAGTTACCTTCCGGGAGTACACGAGACCCAGTACTTC.

This clone has a handful of counts. The genes are TRBV28 and TRBJ1-2, with 7 nucleotides matching TRBD1. The CDR3 has 13 residues. Trimming at V came to 5 bases and at J to 4 bases, leaving 4 bases not matched to a gene. Germline CDR1 and CDR2: MDHEN and SYDVKM. CDR3 loop: CASSLGQIYGYTF. Here the CDR3 DNA reads TGTGCCAGCAGTCTGGGACAGATCTATGGCTACACCTTC.

The chain joins TRBV5-1 to TRBJ1-1; TRBD1 matches 10 bases. The germline V gene encodes CDR1 SGHRS and CDR2 YFSETQ. This CDR3 region has 16 residues. V was clipped by 4 bases and J by 1 base; unmatched bases: 7. This CDR3 is CASSTTRDRGNTEAFF. The CDR3, as DNA: TGCGCCAGCAGCACAACCCGGGACAGGGGGAACACTGAAGCTTTCTTT.

The V and J genes are TRBV27 and TRBJ1-5, with D uncertain. The V end was cut by 4 bases, the J end by 0 bases, with 10 bases between. This CDR3 region has 15 residues. CDR1 is MNHEY, CDR2 SMNVEV, per germline (reference sequence). CDR3 nucleotides: TGTGCCAGCAGTTCAGAATCAATTAGCAATCAGCCCCAGCATTTT. Encoded protein: CASSSESISNQPQHF.

The chain carries TRBV7-2 and TRBJ2-7; 10 bases agree with TRBD1. Trimming cost V 5 bases and J 1 base; bases outside gene matches: 5. Per the germline V gene, CDR1 is SGHTA and CDR2 is FQGNSA. The CDR3 spans 15 residues. The CDR3 region has the DNA TGTGCCAGCAGCCCCGGGACAGGGGCATCCTACGAGCAGTACTTC. Its translation is CASSPGTGASYEQYF.

The chain uses TRBV7-2 and TRBJ2-3; 7 bases are a match to TRBD1. V dropped 5 bases and J dropped 6; count of bases not matched to a gene: 8. CDR1 is SGHTA and CDR2 is FQGNSA in the germline V gene. The CDR3 has 14 amino acids. CDR3 DNA sequence: TGTGCCAGCAGCCAAGGGGGCGAAGAGGATACGCAGTATTTT. It specifies CASSQGGEEDTQYF.

This clone has only one observation. This chain uses TRBV10-3 with TRBJ1-2; 7 bases fit TRBD1. The V gene end was trimmed by 3 bases and the J gene end by 5 bases; junction bases not matched to a gene: 9. Germline CDR1 ENHRY, CDR2 SYGVKD. This CDR3 spans 15 amino acids. The chain's CDR3 is CAISDIQGREYGYTF. The CDR3 coding sequence is TGTGCCATCAGTGACATACAGGGGCGAGAGTATGGCTACACCTTC.

Worth noting for this clone: One end of the junction varies from germline; a read error may be responsible. The sample carries other DNA sequences with the same CDR3. The chain carries TRBV11-2 and TRBJ1-3, with TRBD1 matching over 7 bases. CDR3 length: 12 residues. CDR1 is SGHAT and CDR2 is FQNNGV in the germline V gene. This CDR3 reads CASSSDRAPIYF. In nucleotides, the CDR3 is TGCGCCAGCAGCTCTGACAGGGCCCCCATATATTTT. The full variable domain, rest sourced from reference TRBV11-2 and TRBJ1-3, is EAGVAQSPRYKIIEKRQSVAFWCNPISGHATLYWYQQILGQGPKLLIQFQNNGVVDDSQLPKDRFSAERLKGVDSTLKIQPAKLEDSAVYLCASSSDRAPIYFGEGSWLTVV.

J is TRBJ1-2 and V is TRBV6-6; D perhaps matches TRBD1 (5 bases). Germline V gives CDR1 MNHNY, CDR2 SVGAGI (reference sequence). The CDR3 is 12 residues long. With 8 bases removed from V and 5 bases from J, the gap between germline ends came to 12 bases. CDR3 nucleotides: TGTGCCAGCGACGGGGCGGGATATGGCTACACCTTC. It is translated as CASDGAGYGYTF.

The J gene is TRBJ1-1, the V gene TRBV9, with D uncertain. Germline CDR1 SGDLS, CDR2 YYNGEE. V shed 4 bases and J shed 3 bases, with 13 bases lying between them. The CDR3 loop spans 14 amino acids. CDR3: CASSPRPVYTEAFF. In DNA form, the CDR3 reads TGTGCCAGCAGCCCGAGGCCCGTATACACTGAAGCTTTCTTT.

The CDR3 reads CAWSVQSQGSSPLHF. The CDR3 nucleotides are TGTGCCTGGAGTGTACAGAGTCAGGGGAGTTCACCCCTCCACTTT. The chain uses TRBV30 and TRBJ1-6, with a weak D call TRBD1 (6 bases). The CDR3 has 15 residues. The V end lost 0 bases, the J end lost 9 bases, and 15 bases lay between the germline ends. The germline V gene has CDR1 GTSNPN and CDR2 SVGIG (reference sequence).

This chain links TRBV9 with TRBJ1-4, with TRBD1 matching over 10 bases. The germline V gene encodes CDR1 SGDLS and CDR2 YYNGEE. The V gene end was trimmed by 4 bases and the J gene end by 7 bases; junction bases not matched to a gene: 4. This CDR3 region has 14 residues. Written as DNA, the CDR3 is TGTGCCAGCAGCCTGACAGGGGGCGGTGAAAAACTGTTTTTT. This codes for CASSLTGGGEKLFF.

In its sample, this clone was seen once. The chain joins TRBV27 to TRBJ2-5, with D possibly matching TRBD1 (6 bases). The V and J ends lost 4 bases and 2 bases respectively, with 14 bases between them. CDR3 length equals 15 residues. Germline-derived CDR1 and CDR2 are MNHEY and SMNVEV (reference sequence). DNA of the CDR3: TGTGCCAGCAGTTCATCGGGACACAGTCAAGAGACCCAGTACTTC. It specifies CASSSSGHSQETQYF.

There are a few counts of this clone. The V call is TRBV5-1, the J call TRBJ2-7, with 8 bases fitting TRBD1. The CDR3 is made up of 15 amino acids. Germline lookup yields CDR1 SGHRS and CDR2 YFSETQ. Germline trimming cut 4 bases from V and 0 bases from J; bases unmatched to any gene: 6. The CDR3: CASSVRQGSSYEQYF. In nucleotides, the CDR3 is TGCGCCAGCAGCGTTCGACAGGGGAGCTCCTACGAGCAGTACTTC.

This chain connects TRBV2 to TRBJ2-3; 8 bases line up with TRBD2. The CDR3 is 14 amino acids. The V gene end was trimmed by 7 bases and the J gene end by 5 bases; junction bases not matched to a gene: 8. Germline values: CDR1 SNHLY, CDR2 FYNNEI. CDR3 protein: CASNVLAVEDTQYF. In DNA, the CDR3 is TGTGCCAGCAACGTACTAGCGGTTGAAGATACGCAGTATTTT.

The chain uses TRBV2 and TRBJ2-2, with TRBD2 identical over 10 bases. The CDR3 is 14 residues long. Trimming removed 8 bases from V and 5 bases from J; junction bases left unmatched: 5. CDR1 and CDR2 from the germline V gene are SNHLY and FYNNEI. The CDR3, as DNA: TGTGCCAGCGGGACTAGCGCTAGTACCGGGGAGCTGTTTTTT. Translating gives CASGTSASTGELFF.

The V gene is TRBV12-5, the J gene TRBJ1-3; D is ambiguous. Germline V lookup: CDR1 LGHNT, CDR2 FRNRAP. The CDR3 extends over 12 amino acids. The V end was cut by 5 bases, the J end by 4 bases, with 6 bases between. CDR3: CASGTPGNTIYF. In DNA form, the CDR3 reads TGTGCTAGTGGTACTCCCGGAAACACCATATATTTT.

The chain carries TRBV7-9 and TRBJ1-1, with TRBD1 matching 9 bases. The CDR3 has 15 amino acids. V shed 6 bases and J 5 bases; nucleotides not matched to a gene: 10. Per germline, CDR1 SEHNR and CDR2 FQNEAQ (reference sequence). The CDR3 protein is CASRPTGGVGTEAFF. The CDR3 DNA reads TGTGCCAGCAGACCTACAGGGGGCGTAGGTACTGAAGCTTTCTTT.

This chain links TRBV7-8 with TRBJ2-7, with D uncertain. Germline values: CDR1 SGHVS, CDR2 FQNEAQ. The V and J ends lost 3 bases and 5 bases respectively, with 8 bases between them. The CDR3 has 12 amino acids. The CDR3 sequence: CASSFAVHEQYF. The CDR3 nucleotides are TGTGCCAGCAGCTTCGCGGTTCACGAGCAGTACTTC.